One sample yielded the 7 T cell receptor beta chains listed below, sequenced in a study of a mutant IDH1 vaccine in newly diagnosed glioma. Time point given: week 23, last vaccination. Vaccine doses each comprised 300 ug of mutant IDH1 20-mer peptide, with topical imiquimod. Clones were sequenced by immunoSEQ multiplex PCR, and TCRdb holds only the in-frame ones, with some missing. The sample records 50,000 to 60,000 clones, 80% being singletons. The antigens for these receptors are not known. Sequencing was performed on PBMCs, taken from a glioma patient whose treatment included an IDH1 peptide vaccine. The receptors shown here come from a man between 35 and 55 years old with glioma.

This clone was counted between two and nine times. The rearrangement links TRBV10-2 to TRBJ2-7; D is undetermined. V shed 1 base and J shed 0 bases, with 4 bases lying between them. Germline V gene lookup returns CDR1 WSHSY and CDR2 SAAADI. The CDR3 is made up of 13 amino acids. The CDR3 bases are TGCGCCAGCAGTGAGTATGGCTCCTACGAGCAGTACTTC. Amino acids: CASSEYGSYEQYF.

The chain combines TRBV2 with TRBJ2-7, with TRBD2 matching 8 bases. CDR1 and CDR2 from the germline V gene are SNHLY and FYNNEI. The CDR3 runs 15 residues. V lost 7 bases and J lost 2; bases outside the gene matches: 10. CDR3 bases: TGTGCCAGCACCCGACAGGTAGCGGGGCCCTACGAGCAGTACTTC. This codes for CASTRQVAGPYEQYF. The entire variable domain, with the rest obtained from reference TRBV2 and TRBJ2-7, is as follows: EPEVTQTPSHQVTQMGQEVILRCVPISNHLYFYWYRQILGQKVEFLVSFYNNEISEKSEIFDDQFSVERPDGSNFTLKIRSTKLEDSAMYFCASTRQVAGPYEQYFGPGTRLTVT.

This chain connects TRBV5-6 to TRBJ1-6, with D hard to call. Germline V CDR1 and CDR2: SGHDT, YYEEEE. V was clipped by 4 bases and J by 5 bases, with 7 bases between them. The CDR3 contains 13 residues. The CDR3 here is CASSVEDNSPLHF. In DNA form, the CDR3 reads TGTGCCAGCAGCGTGGAGGATAATTCACCCCTCCACTTT.

The chain joins TRBV6-5 to TRBJ2-5, with 11 positions matching TRBD1. CDR1 and CDR2 (germline): MNHEY, SVGAGI. The V segment lost 6 bases and the J segment 5 bases; nucleotides outside the gene matches: 8. The CDR3 extends over 15 amino acids. The CDR3 region has the DNA TGTGCCAGCAGAACCGGGACAGGGGGAGTGGAGACCCAGTACTTC. As protein: CASRTGTGGVETQYF.

The chain is built from TRBV9 and TRBJ2-3, with D perhaps matching TRBD1 or TRBD2 (6 bases each). CDR3 length: 15 residues. Germline CDR1 reads SGDLS; CDR2 reads YYNGEE. Trimming pared 7 bases from V and 5 bases from J, leaving 20 bases between. The CDR3 DNA is TGTGCCAGCGCCGAGGGAAGGGGGGCCGGAGATACGCAGTATTTT. Protein sequence: CASAEGRGAGDTQYF.

The rearrangement uses TRBV6-6 and TRBJ1-5, with D perhaps matching TRBD1 (6 bases). Trimming shortened V by 6 bases and J by 0 bases, and 15 bases separated the two germline ends. This CDR3 region has 16 residues. Germline V lookup: CDR1 MNHNY, CDR2 SVGAGI (reference sequence). Here the CDR3 DNA reads TGTGCCAGCAGGATGACAGGATCCGGTAGCAATCAGCCCCAGCATTTT. Translating it yields CASRMTGSGSNQPQHF.

V and J are TRBV9 and TRBJ2-5, with D possibly called TRBD1 or TRBD2 (5 bases each). The CDR3 has 16 amino acids. Germline CDR1 reads SGDLS; CDR2 reads YYNGEE. The V gene lost 3 bases and the J gene lost 1 base, with 16 bases spanning the gap. CDR3 loop: CASSAYSGTSQETQYF. CDR3 sequence (DNA): TGTGCCAGCAGCGCGTATTCAGGGACGTCCCAAGAGACCCAGTACTTC.